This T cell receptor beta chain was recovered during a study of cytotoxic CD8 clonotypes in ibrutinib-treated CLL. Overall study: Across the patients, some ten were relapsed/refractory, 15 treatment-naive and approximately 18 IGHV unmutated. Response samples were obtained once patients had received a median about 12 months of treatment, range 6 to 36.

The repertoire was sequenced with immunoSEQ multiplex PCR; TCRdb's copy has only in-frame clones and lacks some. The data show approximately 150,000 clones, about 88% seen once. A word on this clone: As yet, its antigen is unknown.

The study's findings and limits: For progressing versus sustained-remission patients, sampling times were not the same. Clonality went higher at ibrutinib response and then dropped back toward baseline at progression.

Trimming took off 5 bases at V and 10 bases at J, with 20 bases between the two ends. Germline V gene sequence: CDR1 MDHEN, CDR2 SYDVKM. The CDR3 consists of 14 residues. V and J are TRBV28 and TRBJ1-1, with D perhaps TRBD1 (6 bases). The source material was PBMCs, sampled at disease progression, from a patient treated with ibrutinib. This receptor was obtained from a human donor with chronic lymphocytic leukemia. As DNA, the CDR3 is TGTGCCAGCAGTCCGGCTCGGGGGCTACCAGGAGCTTTCTTT. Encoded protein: CASSPARGLPGAFF.